This T cell receptor (beta chain) was recorded in a study of blood T cell repertoires in COVID-19. Sequencing was performed with immunoSEQ multiplex PCR; in TCRdb, only in-frame clones are kept and a portion is missing. The sample yields tens of thousands of clones, about 91% seen once. Per the germline V gene, CDR1 is SGHTA and CDR2 is FQGNSA. The CDR3 runs to 11 residues. Trimming took 4 bases from V and 13 from J; bases not matched to a gene: 4. Sequences were obtained from peripheral blood. The sequence came from a human donor with active COVID-19. The donor label of this sample is uncertain. The rearrangement links TRBV7-2 to TRBJ2-1; 7 positions agree with TRBD1. CDR3 coding DNA: TGTGCCAGCAGCTCGGACAGGTCACAGTTCTTC. Residues: CASSSDRSQFF. Full variable domain (outside the CDR3, taken from reference TRBV7-2 and TRBJ2-1): GAGVSQSPSNKVTEKGKDVELRCDPISGHTALYWYRQSLGQGLEFLIYFQGNSAPDKSGLPSDRFSAERTGGSVSTLTIQRTQQEDSAVYLCASSSDRSQFFGPGTRLTVL.